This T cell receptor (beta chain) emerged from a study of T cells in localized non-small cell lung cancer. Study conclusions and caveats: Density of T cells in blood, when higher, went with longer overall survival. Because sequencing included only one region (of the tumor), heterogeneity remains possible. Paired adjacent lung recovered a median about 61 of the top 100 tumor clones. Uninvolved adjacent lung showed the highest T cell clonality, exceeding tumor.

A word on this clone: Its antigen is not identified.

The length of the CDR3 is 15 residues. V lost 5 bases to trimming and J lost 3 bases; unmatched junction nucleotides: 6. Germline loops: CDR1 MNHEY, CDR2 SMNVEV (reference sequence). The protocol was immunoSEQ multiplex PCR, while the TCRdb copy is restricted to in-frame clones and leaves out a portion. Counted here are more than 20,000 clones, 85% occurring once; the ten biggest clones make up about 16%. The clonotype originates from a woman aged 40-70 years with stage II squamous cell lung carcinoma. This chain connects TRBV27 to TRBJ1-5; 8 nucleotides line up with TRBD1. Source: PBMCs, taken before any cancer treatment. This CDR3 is CASSQTGAANQPQHF. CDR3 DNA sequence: TGTGCCAGCAGTCAGACAGGGGCCGCCAATCAGCCCCAGCATTTT.